One sample yielded the 7 T cell receptor beta chains listed below, sequenced in a study of vaccination effects on CD4 cells after COVID-19. The ViraFEST assay expanded antigen-specific CD4+ T cells with viral peptide pools before sequencing. When less than 12 days of culture had elapsed, CD4+ T cells were isolated. Each participant received a vaccine that was either BNT162b2 or mRNA-1273, given as two doses. The antigens for these receptors are not known. Assay used: immunoSEQ multiplex PCR; TCRdb lists only in-frame clones, some missing. This sample has approximately 83,000 clones, with around four fifths found just once. The sequencing here drew on CD4+ T cells from PBMCs cultured with HCoV-OC43 spike peptides, taken after COVID-19 vaccination. The subset was: HCoV-OC43 spike overlapping peptide pool stimulation. These receptors came from a human donor who received a COVID-19 vaccine.

This clone has a handful of counts. The V call is TRBV5-1, the J call TRBJ2-5; D is uncertain. V dropped 0 bases and J dropped 0 bases, with 12 bases sitting between them. CDR3 length: 16 residues. Germline V gene data show CDR1 as SGHRS and CDR2 as YFSETQ. CDR3 residues: CASSLDVSYYQETQYF. Written as DNA, the CDR3 is TGCGCCAGCAGCTTGGATGTCAGCTACTACCAAGAGACCCAGTACTTC.

The chain joins TRBV10-3 to TRBJ2-2; tentatively, D is TRBD1 or TRBD2 (6 bases each). Germline V CDR1 and CDR2: ENHRY, SYGVKD. This CDR3 region has 16 residues. With 0 bases removed from V and 2 bases from J, the gap between germline ends came to 10 bases. The CDR3 sequence is CAISESRGLNTGELFF. CDR3 sequence (DNA): TGTGCCATCAGTGAGTCTCGGGGGCTAAACACCGGGGAGCTGTTTTTT.

V and J are TRBV19 and TRBJ1-2; D might be TRBD1 (5 bases). The CDR3 is made up of 13 amino acids. V was clipped by 3 bases and J by 2 bases, with 7 bases between them. Germline loops: CDR1 LNHDA, CDR2 SQIVND (reference sequence). DNA for the CDR3: TGTGCCAGTAGTATCCCAGGGAACTATGGCTACACCTTC. It specifies CASSIPGNYGYTF.

This clone came up once. The chain carries TRBV5-1 and TRBJ2-3; 7 bases align to TRBD2. With V trimmed by 3 bases and J by 0 bases, 1 base remained unmatched. Germline values: CDR1 SGHRS, CDR2 YFSETQ. The CDR3 is 14 amino acids. CDR3 protein: CASSSGGSTDTQYF. Here the CDR3 DNA reads TGCGCCAGCAGCTCCGGGGGGAGCACAGATACGCAGTATTTT.

V gene TRBV7-2 combines with J gene TRBJ1-5; D remains ambiguous. Trimming left V 5 bases short and J 3 bases short, with 5 bases between. The length of the CDR3 is 12 residues. CDR1 is SGHTA and CDR2 is FQGNSA in the germline V gene. This CDR3 reads CASSRVNQPQHF. The CDR3, as DNA: TGTGCCAGCAGCAGAGTCAATCAGCCCCAGCATTTT.

This clone was seen only a few times. This chain uses TRBV10-1 with TRBJ2-1; 9 bases align to TRBD2. In germline, CDR1 is WNHNN, CDR2 SYGVQD (reference sequence). Unmatched junction bases numbered 11, after V lost 5 bases and J lost 3 bases. The CDR3 runs to 17 residues. The CDR3 sequence: CASSKAGGPRHYNEQFF. The CDR3, as DNA: TGCGCCAGCAGTAAAGCGGGGGGTCCAAGACACTACAATGAGCAGTTCTTC.

This chain links TRBV12-3 or TRBV12-4 with TRBJ1-2, with D uncertain. Trimming shortened V by 0 bases and J by 3 bases, and 5 bases separated the two germline ends. CDR3 length: 13 amino acids. CDR3 protein: CASSLAVHYGYTF. CDR3 bases: TGTGCCAGCAGTTTAGCAGTACACTATGGCTACACCTTC.